This section outlines one T cell receptor (beta chain) sequence together with its context. Multiplex touch-down PCR with TRB-A/B primers amplified rearranged V-D-J TRB sequences. TCRdb processed the multiplex PCR reads anew with MiXCR; each CDR3 protein has one entry. The repertoire consists of some 7,000 distinct CDR3 sequences, with over 35% occurring once and the leading ten covering approximately 15%. The template was genomic DNA from peripheral blood, not RNA. The data originate from a study of T cell repertoires in aging, cancer and after chemotherapy. In the study overall: Repeat sampling of healthy donors over several months to years showed clear clonal overlap.

The CDR3 has 17 amino acids. V trimming: 0 bases; J trimming: 6 bases; junction bases outside the gene matches: 7. CDR1 MRHNA and CDR2 SNTAGT come from the germline V gene. The V gene is TRBV6-4, the J gene TRBJ2-3; 12 bases match TRBD2. Sequencing was carried out using blood. The origin of this receptor is a human donor in good health. This CDR3 reads CASSDSFTSGGMDTQYF. CDR3 bases: TGTGCCAGCAGTGACTCATTTACTAGCGGGGGGATGGATACGCAGTATTTT.